The next 19 T cell receptor beta chains were all read from a single sample in a study of cytomegalovirus exposure and HLA in healthy donors. PCR amplification relied on 60 Vbeta primers (plus 13 Jbeta primers). Only in-frame clones appear in the TCRdb table, and some are missing; sequencing was by immunoSEQ multiplex PCR. The table shows 150,000 to 200,000 clones, with approximately 78% occurring only once. What was sequenced was PBMCs. The source is a woman between 18 and 29 years old in good health and CMV-seronegative.

V is TRBV30 and J is TRBJ2-7; possibly TRBD1 for D (6 bases). V was shortened by 5 bases and J by 3 bases, with 11 bases between the two germline ends. The CDR3 has 12 amino acids. The germline gives CDR1 GTSNPN, CDR2 SVGIG (reference sequence). Written as DNA, the CDR3 is TGTGCCTGGGACAGGTTTCGCTACGAGCAGTACTTC. Protein sequence: CAWDRFRYEQYF. Based on the CDR3 plus reference TRBV30 and TRBJ2-7, the full variable domain is SQTIHQWPATLVQPVGSPLSLECTVEGTSNPNLYWYRQAAGRGLQLLFYSVGIGQISSEVPQNLSASRPQDRQFILSSKKLLLSDSGFYLCAWDRFRYEQYFGPGTRLTVT.

The chain carries TRBV7-9 and TRBJ1-5; D uncertain. CDR3 size: 14 residues. Trimming removed 5 bases from V and 0 bases from J, with 8 bases in between. Germline assignment: CDR1 SEHNR and CDR2 FQNEAQ (reference sequence). DNA of the CDR3: TGTGCCAGCAGCCCGGGGTATAGCAATCAGCCCCAGCATTTT. Its protein is CASSPGYSNQPQHF.

V usage is TRBV2 and J usage is TRBJ2-5; 8 bases are shared with TRBD2. The CDR3 contains 15 residues. The germline V gene encodes CDR1 SNHLY and CDR2 FYNNEI. V lost 4 bases and J lost 0; bases outside the gene matches: 4. CDR3 sequence reads: CASSVQRGNQETQYF. CDR3 in DNA: TGTGCCAGCAGTGTCCAGCGGGGGAACCAAGAGACCCAGTACTTC. Variable domain in full (rest from reference TRBV2 and TRBJ2-5): EPEVTQTPSHQVTQMGQEVILRCVPISNHLYFYWYRQILGQKVEFLVSFYNNEISEKSEIFDDQFSVERPDGSNFTLKIRSTKLEDSAMYFCASSVQRGNQETQYFGPGTRLLVL.

Concerning this clone itself: This sample also contains other DNA sequences that code for the same CDR3. The chain has TRBV5-4 and TRBJ2-1, with TRBD2 matching 12 bases. The CDR3 is 15 residues long. The V gene's germline CDR1 is SGHNT and CDR2 YYREEE (reference sequence). Germline trimming cut 4 bases from V and 4 bases from J; bases unmatched to any gene: 3. As DNA, the CDR3 is TGTGCCAGCAGCCCGGGGACTAGCGGGTACAATGAGCAGTTCTTC. Protein: CASSPGTSGYNEQFF.

The V and J genes are TRBV6-5 and TRBJ1-1; D call uncertain. The CDR3 loop spans 13 amino acids. Trimming pared 6 bases from V and 2 bases from J, leaving 10 bases between. Germline values: CDR1 MNHEY, CDR2 SVGAGI. The CDR3 nucleotides read TGTGCCAGCAGGATCACTAAAAACACTGAAGCTTTCTTT. Translating gives CASRITKNTEAFF.

The chain couples TRBV7-8 to TRBJ1-5, with 11 bases fitting TRBD1. This CDR3 contains 15 residues. Losses at the gene ends were 3 bases for V and 7 bases for J; bases not matched to a gene: 5. Germline CDR1 reads SGHVS; CDR2 reads FQNEAQ. CDR3 DNA sequence: TGTGCCAGCAGCTTCGCCGGGACAGGGGGACAGCCCCAGCATTTT. Amino acids: CASSFAGTGGQPQHF.

The chain employs TRBV5-6 and TRBJ2-1; 7 nucleotides agree with TRBD2. The ends lost 1 base at V and 5 bases at J; junction bases unmatched: 6. The CDR3 contains 15 residues. CDR1 is SGHDT and CDR2 is YYEEEE in the germline V gene. The CDR3 nucleotides are TGTGCCAGCAGCTTGCCAATGACTAGCAACAATGAGCAGTTCTTC. It specifies CASSLPMTSNNEQFF.

The rearrangement links TRBV5-4 to TRBJ2-7, with 9 nucleotides matching TRBD1. The germline V gene encodes CDR1 SGHNT and CDR2 YYREEE (reference sequence). With V trimmed by 4 bases and J by 1 base, 3 bases remained unmatched. The CDR3 sequence is 14 residues long. The CDR3 here is CASSPGQGSYEQYF. DNA of the CDR3: TGTGCCAGCAGCCCAGGACAGGGGTCCTACGAGCAGTACTTC.

The chain uses TRBV11-2 and TRBJ2-1; 7 nucleotides match TRBD1. The CDR3 spans 16 residues. Germline CDR1 SGHAT, CDR2 FQNNGV. V dropped 5 bases and J dropped 4; count of bases not matched to a gene: 11. The CDR3 bases are TGTGCCAGCAGCAAACAACAGGGGAGAAGTTACAATGAGCAGTTCTTC. Translation gives CASSKQQGRSYNEQFF.

The chain links TRBV29-1 to TRBJ1-3, with D maybe TRBD1 (5 bases). Trimming took 3 bases from V and 2 from J, leaving 5 bases between them. The length of the CDR3 is 12 residues. CDR1 and CDR2 (germline): SQVTM, ANQGSEA. The CDR3 sequence: CSVETAGNTIYF. The CDR3 DNA reads TGCAGCGTTGAGACAGCTGGAAACACCATATATTTT.

This clone was counted a few times. CDR3 loop: CASSLDGFGTEAFF. DNA of the CDR3: TGTGCCAGCAGCCTAGACGGGTTTGGCACTGAAGCTTTCTTT. The chain uses TRBV7-9 and TRBJ1-1; D uncertain. This CDR3 spans 14 amino acids. In germline, CDR1 is SEHNR, CDR2 FQNEAQ (reference sequence). With 5 bases removed from V and 4 bases from J, the gap between germline ends came to 14 bases.

The V and J genes are TRBV2 and TRBJ1-4; 11 positions match TRBD1. The CDR3 loop spans 17 amino acids. Trimming cost V 0 bases and J 7 bases; bases outside gene matches: 7. CDR1 and CDR2 (germline): SNHLY, FYNNEI. CDR3 loop: CASSEAGTGGDGEKLFF. CDR3 bases: TGTGCCAGCAGTGAAGCCGGGACAGGGGGGGATGGTGAAAAACTGTTTTTT.

The rearrangement joins TRBV7-7 to TRBJ2-7; TRBD1 matches at 9 bases. Trimming at V came to 3 bases and at J to 6 bases, leaving 3 bases not matched to a gene. CDR3 length: 13 residues. The germline V gene has CDR1 SSHAT and CDR2 FNYEAQ (reference sequence). The DNA of the CDR3 is TGTGCCAGCAGCTTCGGGACAGGGCGCGAGCAGTACTTC. Translation gives CASSFGTGREQYF.

There are a few counts of this clone. The chain recombines TRBV6-1 with TRBJ1-5; D might be TRBD1 (6 bases). Germline lookup yields CDR1 MNHNS and CDR2 SASEGT. Trimming left V 4 bases short and J 0 bases short, with 16 bases between. The CDR3 contains 17 residues. The CDR3 coding sequence is TGTGCCAGCAGTGTACAGGGTGGATACTATAGCAATCAGCCCCAGCATTTT. Translating gives CASSVQGGYYSNQPQHF.

The chain recombines TRBV19 with TRBJ1-5, with 7 bases identical to TRBD1. Unmatched junction bases numbered 9, after V lost 3 bases and J lost 7 bases. CDR3 length equals 15 residues. Per the germline V gene, CDR1 is LNHDA and CDR2 is SQIVND (reference sequence). The CDR3 spells CASSMWGTANQPQHF. The CDR3 DNA reads as TGTGCCAGTAGTATGTGGGGGACAGCTAACCAGCCCCAGCATTTT.

This clone has a single count. The chain recombines TRBV5-1 with TRBJ2-7; D may be TRBD1 (5 bases). Trimming stripped 4 bases from V and 3 bases from J, with 14 bases between. This CDR3 is built from 14 residues. Germline assignment: CDR1 SGHRS and CDR2 YFSETQ. The CDR3 spells CASSTDDSHYEQYF. The CDR3 nucleotides read TGCGCCAGCAGCACAGATGACAGTCACTACGAGCAGTACTTC.

This clone was seen only a few times. The genes are TRBV5-1 and TRBJ2-2, with 8 nucleotides matching TRBD2. Trimming at V came to 0 bases and at J to 4 bases, leaving 5 bases not matched to a gene. CDR1 is SGHRS and CDR2 is YFSETQ in the germline V gene. The CDR3 has 16 amino acids. Here the CDR3 DNA reads TGCGCCAGCAGCTTGGGGTCGGGAGGGATCACCGGGGAGCTGTTTTTT. Translating it yields CASSLGSGGITGELFF.

The V gene is TRBV28, the J gene TRBJ1-5, with 8 bases identical to TRBD1. The CDR3 runs 14 residues. The germline gives CDR1 MDHEN, CDR2 SYDVKM. Unmatched junction bases numbered 13, after V lost 11 bases and J lost 7 bases. This CDR3 is CASHGQGEVQPQHF. Written as DNA, the CDR3 is TGTGCCTCACACGGACAGGGAGAGGTCCAGCCCCAGCATTTT.

This clone has only one observation. The gene calls are TRBV5-1 and TRBJ1-4; D is possibly TRBD1 (6 bases). The CDR3 length is 15 residues. Germline CDR1 SGHRS, CDR2 YFSETQ. V lost 0 bases to trimming and J lost 5 bases, with 11 bases between them. The CDR3 loop reads CASSLGTEKNEKLFF. In nucleotides, the CDR3 is TGCGCCAGCAGCTTGGGGACAGAAAAAAATGAAAAACTGTTTTTT.